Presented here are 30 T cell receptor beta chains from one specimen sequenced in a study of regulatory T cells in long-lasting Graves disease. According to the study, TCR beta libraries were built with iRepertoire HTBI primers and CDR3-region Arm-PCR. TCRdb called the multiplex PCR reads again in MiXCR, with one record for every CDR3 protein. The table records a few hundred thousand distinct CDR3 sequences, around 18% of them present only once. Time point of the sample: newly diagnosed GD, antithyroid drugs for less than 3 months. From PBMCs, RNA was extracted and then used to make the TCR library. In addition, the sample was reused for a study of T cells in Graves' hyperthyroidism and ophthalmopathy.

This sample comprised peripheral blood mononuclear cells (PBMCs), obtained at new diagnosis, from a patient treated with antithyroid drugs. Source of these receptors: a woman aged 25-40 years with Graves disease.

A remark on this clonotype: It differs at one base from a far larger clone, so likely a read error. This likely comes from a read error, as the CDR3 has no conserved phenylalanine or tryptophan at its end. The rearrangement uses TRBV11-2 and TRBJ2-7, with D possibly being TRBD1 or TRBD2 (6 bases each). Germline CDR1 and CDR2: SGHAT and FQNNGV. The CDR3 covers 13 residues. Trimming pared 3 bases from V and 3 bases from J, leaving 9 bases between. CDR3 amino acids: CASSFGGGYEQYL. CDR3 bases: TGTGCCAGCAGCTTCGGGGGCGGCTACGAGCAGTACCTC.

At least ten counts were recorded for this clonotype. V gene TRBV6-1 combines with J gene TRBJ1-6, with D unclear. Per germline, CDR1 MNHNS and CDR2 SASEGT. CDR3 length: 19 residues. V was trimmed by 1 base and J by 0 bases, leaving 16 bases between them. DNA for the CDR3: TGTGCCAGCAGTGAAGATGGTGGCAGAGTCTACTCCTATAATTCACCCCTCCACTTT. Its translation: CASSEDGGRVYSYNSPLHF.

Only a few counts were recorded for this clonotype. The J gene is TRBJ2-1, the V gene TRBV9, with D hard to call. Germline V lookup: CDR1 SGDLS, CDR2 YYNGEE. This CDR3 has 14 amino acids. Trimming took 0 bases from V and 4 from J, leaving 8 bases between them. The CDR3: CASSVAPQYNEQFF. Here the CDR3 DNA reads TGTGCCAGCAGCGTAGCGCCACAATACAATGAGCAGTTCTTC. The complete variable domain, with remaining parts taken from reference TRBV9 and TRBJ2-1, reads DSGVTQTPKHLITATGQRVTLRCSPRSGDLSVYWYQQSLDQGLQFLIQYYNGEERAKGNILERFSAQQFPDLHSELNLSSLELGDSALYFCASSVAPQYNEQFFGPGTRLTVL.

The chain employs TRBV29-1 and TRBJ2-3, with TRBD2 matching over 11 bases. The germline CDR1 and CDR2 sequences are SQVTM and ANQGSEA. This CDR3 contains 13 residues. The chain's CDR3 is CSWVAGGFDTQYF. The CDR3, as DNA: TGCAGTTGGGTAGCGGGGGGGTTTGATACGCAGTATTTT.

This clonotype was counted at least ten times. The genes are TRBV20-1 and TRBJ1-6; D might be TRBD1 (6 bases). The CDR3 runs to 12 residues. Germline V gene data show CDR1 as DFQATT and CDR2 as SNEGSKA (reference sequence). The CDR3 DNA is TGCAGCGCCGGGGGGCTGAGTTCACCCCTCCACTTT. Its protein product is CSAGGLSSPLHF.

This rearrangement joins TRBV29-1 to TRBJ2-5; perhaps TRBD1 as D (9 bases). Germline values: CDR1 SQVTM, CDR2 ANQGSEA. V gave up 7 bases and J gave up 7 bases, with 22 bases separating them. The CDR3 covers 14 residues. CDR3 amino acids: CSGTGGGQGVTQYF. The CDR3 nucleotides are TGCAGCGGGACGGGAGGGGGACAGGGTGTGACCCAGTACTTC.

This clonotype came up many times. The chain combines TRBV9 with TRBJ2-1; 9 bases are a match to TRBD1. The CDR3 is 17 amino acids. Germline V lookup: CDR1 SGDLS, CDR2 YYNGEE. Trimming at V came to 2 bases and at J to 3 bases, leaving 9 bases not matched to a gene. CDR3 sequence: CASSVRPGQGNYNEQFF. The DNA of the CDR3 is TGTGCCAGCAGCGTCAGACCGGGACAGGGTAACTACAATGAGCAGTTCTTC.

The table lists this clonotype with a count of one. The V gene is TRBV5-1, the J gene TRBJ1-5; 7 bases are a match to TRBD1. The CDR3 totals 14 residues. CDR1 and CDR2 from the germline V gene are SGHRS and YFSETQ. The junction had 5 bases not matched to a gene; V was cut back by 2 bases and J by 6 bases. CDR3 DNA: TGCGCCAGCAGCTTAACAGGGGAGGGTCAGCCCCAGCATTTT. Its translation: CASSLTGEGQPQHF.

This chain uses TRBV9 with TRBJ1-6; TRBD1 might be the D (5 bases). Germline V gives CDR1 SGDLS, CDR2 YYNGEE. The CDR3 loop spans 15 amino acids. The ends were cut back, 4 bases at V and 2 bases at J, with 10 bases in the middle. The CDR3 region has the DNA TGTGCCAGCAGCAGGGGAGAGACCTATAATTCACCCCTCCACTTT. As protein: CASSRGETYNSPLHF.

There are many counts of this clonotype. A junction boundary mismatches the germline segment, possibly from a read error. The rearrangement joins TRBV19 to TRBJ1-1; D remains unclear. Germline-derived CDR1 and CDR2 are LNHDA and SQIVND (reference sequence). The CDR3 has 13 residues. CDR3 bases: TGTGCCAGCAGTACAAGTCCGAACACTGAAGCTTTCTTT. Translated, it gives CASSTSPNTEAFF.

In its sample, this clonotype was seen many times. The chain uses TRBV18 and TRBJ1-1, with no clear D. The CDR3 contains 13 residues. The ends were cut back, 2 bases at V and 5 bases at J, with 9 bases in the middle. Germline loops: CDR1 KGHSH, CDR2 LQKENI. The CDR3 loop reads CASSPSRRTEAFF. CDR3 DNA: TGTGCCAGCTCACCATCTCGGCGGACTGAAGCTTTCTTT. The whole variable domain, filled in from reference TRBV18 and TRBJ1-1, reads NAGVMQNPRHLVRRRGQEARLRCSPMKGHSHVYWYRQLPEEGLKFMVYLQKENIIDESGMPKERFSAEFPKEGPSILRIQQVVRGDSAAYFCASSPSRRTEAFFGQGTRLTVV.

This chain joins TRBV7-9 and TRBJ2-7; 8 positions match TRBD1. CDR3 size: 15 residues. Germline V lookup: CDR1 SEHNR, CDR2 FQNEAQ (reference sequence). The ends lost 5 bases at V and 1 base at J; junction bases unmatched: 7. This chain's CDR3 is CASSDGQGFSYEQYF. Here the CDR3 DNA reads TGTGCCAGCAGCGACGGACAGGGATTTTCCTACGAGCAGTACTTC. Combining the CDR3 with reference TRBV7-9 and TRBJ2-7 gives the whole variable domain DTGVSQNPRHKITKRGQNVTFRCDPISEHNRLYWYRQTLGQGPEFLTYFQNEAQLEKSRLLSDRFSAERPKGSFSTLEIQRTEQGDSAMYLCASSDGQGFSYEQYFGPGTRLTVT.

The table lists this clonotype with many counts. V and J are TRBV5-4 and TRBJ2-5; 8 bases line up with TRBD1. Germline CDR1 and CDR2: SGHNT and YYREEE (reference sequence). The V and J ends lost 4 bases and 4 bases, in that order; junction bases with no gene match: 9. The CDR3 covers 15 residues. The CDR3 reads CASSPSTGGGETQYF. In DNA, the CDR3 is TGTGCCAGCAGCCCTAGTACAGGGGGTGGAGAGACCCAGTACTTC.

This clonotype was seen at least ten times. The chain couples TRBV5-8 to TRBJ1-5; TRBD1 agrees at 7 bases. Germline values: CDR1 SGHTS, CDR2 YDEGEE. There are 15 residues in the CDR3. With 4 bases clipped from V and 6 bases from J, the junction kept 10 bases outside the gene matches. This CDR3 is CASSPTGTDLQPQHF. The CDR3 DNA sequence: TGTGCCAGCAGCCCAACGGGGACAGATCTTCAGCCCCAGCATTTT.

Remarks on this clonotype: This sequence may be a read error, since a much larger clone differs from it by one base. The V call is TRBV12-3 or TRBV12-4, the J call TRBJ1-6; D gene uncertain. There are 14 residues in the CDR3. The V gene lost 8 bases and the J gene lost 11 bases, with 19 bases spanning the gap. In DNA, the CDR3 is TGTGCCAGCGCGAAAGATACCCTCGGTCCACCCCTCCACTTT. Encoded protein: CASAKDTLGPPLHF.

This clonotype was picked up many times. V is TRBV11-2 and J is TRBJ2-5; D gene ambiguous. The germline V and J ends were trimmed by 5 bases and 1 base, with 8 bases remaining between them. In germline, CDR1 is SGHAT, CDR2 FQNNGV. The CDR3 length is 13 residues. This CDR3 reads CASSPVGQETQYF. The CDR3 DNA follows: TGTGCCAGCAGCCCCGTCGGCCAAGAGACCCAGTACTTC.

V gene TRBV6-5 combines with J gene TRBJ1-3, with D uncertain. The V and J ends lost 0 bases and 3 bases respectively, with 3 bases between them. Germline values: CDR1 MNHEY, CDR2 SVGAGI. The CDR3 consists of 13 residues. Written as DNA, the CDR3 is TGTGCCAGCAGTTACTCTCTTGGAAACACCATATATTTT. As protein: CASSYSLGNTIYF.

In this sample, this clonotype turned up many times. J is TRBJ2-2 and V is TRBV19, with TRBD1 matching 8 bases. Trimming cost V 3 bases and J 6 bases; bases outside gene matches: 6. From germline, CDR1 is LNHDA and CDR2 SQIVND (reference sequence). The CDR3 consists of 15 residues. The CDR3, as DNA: TGTGCCAGTAGTATTCAGGGGGCGAGGGCCGGGGAGCTGTTTTTT. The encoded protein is CASSIQGARAGELFF.

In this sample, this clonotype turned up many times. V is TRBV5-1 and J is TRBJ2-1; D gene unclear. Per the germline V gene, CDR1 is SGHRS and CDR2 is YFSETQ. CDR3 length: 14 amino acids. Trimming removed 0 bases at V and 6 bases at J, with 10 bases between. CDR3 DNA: TGCGCCAGCAGCTTGGGAGGATCAGCCAATGAGCAGTTCTTC. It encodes CASSLGGSANEQFF.

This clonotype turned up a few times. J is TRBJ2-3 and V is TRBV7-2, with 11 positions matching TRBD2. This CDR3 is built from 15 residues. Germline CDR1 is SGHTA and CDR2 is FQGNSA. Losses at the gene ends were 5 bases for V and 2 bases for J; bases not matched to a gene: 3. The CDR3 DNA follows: TGTGCCAGCAGCATTAGCGGGGGGGTCACAGATACGCAGTATTTT. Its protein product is CASSISGGVTDTQYF.

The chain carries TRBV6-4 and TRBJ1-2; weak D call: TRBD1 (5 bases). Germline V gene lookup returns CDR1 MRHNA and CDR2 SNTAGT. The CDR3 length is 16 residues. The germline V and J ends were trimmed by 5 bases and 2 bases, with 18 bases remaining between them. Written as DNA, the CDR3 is TGTGCCAGCAGTCGGGATATGAGATCAGGGAACTATGGCTACACCTTC. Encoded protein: CASSRDMRSGNYGYTF.

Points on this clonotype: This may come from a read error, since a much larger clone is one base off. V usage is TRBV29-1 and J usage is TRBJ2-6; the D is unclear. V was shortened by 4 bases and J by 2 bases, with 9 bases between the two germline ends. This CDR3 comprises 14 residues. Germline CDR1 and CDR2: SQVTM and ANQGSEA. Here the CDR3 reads CSVATNAGANVLTF. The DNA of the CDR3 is TGCAGCGTTGCTACGAACGCTGGGGCCAACGTCCTGACTTTC.

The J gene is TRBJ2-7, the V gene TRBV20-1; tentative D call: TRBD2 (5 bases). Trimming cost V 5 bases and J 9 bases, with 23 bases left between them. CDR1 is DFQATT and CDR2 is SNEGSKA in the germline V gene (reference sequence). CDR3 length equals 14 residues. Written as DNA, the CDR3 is TGCAGTGCTGGCAGAGATGGGAGTCCCTTCGGGCAGTACTTC. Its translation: CSAGRDGSPFGQYF.

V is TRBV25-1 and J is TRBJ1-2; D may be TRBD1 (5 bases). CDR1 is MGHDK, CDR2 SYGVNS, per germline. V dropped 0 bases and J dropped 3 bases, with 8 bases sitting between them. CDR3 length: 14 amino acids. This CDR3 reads CASSEYGRDYGYTF. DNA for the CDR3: TGTGCCAGCAGTGAATATGGCAGGGACTATGGCTACACCTTC.

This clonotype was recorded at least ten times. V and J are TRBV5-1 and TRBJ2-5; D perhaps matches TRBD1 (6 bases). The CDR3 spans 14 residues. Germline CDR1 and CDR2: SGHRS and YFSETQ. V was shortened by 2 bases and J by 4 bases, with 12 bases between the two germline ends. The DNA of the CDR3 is TGCGCCAGCAGCTTTACCCAGGGGACAGAGACCCAGTACTTC. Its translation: CASSFTQGTETQYF.

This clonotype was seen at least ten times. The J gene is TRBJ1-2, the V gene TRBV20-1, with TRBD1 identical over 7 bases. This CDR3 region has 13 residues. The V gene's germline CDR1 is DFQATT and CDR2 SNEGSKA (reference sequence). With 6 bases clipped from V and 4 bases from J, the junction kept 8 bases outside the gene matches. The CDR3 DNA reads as TGCAGTGCCCTACTGAACAGGGGCTATGGCTACACCTTC. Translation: CSALLNRGYGYTF.

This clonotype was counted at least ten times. CDR3 region: CSAYTGNNQPQHF. In nucleotides, the CDR3 is TGCAGTGCATATACAGGGAACAATCAGCCCCAGCATTTT. The rearrangement uses TRBV20-1 and TRBJ1-5; TRBD1 is a possible D gene (6 bases). V lost 6 bases and J lost 3, with 12 bases in between. The length of the CDR3 is 13 residues. Germline V lookup: CDR1 DFQATT, CDR2 SNEGSKA (reference sequence).

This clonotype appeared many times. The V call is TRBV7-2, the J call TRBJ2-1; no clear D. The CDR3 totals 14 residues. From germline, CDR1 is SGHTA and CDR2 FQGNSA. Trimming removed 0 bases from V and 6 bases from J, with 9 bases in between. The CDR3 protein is CASSLARRVNEQFF. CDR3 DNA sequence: TGTGCCAGCAGCTTAGCGCGCCGGGTCAATGAGCAGTTCTTC. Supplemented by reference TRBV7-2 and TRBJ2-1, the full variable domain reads GAGVSQSPSNKVTEKGKDVELRCDPISGHTALYWYRQSLGQGLEFLIYFQGNSAPDKSGLPSDRFSAERTGGSVSTLTIQRTQQEDSAVYLCASSLARRVNEQFFGPGTRLTVL.

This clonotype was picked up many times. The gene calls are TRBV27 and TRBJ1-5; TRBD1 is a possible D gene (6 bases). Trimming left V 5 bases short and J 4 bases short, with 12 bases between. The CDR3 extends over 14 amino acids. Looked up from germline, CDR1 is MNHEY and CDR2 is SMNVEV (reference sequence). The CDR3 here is CASSLDRTNQPQHF. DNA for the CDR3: TGTGCCAGCAGTCTCGACAGGACAAATCAGCCCCAGCATTTT.

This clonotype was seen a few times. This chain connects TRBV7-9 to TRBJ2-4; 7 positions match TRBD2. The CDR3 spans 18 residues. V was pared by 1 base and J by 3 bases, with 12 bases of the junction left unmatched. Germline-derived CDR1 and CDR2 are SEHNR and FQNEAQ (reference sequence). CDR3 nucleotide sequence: TGTGCCAGCAGCTTAGGTCCAGGCCTGGGCGGGGGCAAAAACATTCAGTACTTC. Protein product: CASSLGPGLGGGKNIQYF.